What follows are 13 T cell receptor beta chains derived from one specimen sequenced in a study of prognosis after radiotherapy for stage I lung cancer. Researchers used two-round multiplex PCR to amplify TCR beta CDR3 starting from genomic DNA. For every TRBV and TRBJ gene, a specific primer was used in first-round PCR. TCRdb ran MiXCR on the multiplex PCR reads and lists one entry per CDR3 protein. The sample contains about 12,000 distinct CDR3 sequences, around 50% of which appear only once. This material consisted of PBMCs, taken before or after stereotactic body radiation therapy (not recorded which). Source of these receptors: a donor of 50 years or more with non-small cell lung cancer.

The CDR3 loop is CASSFGGPGYTQYF. DNA of the CDR3: TGTGCCAGCAGTTTTGGGGGGCCCGGATATACGCAGTATTTT. This chain uses TRBV6-2 or TRBV6-3 with TRBJ2-3, with D possibly being TRBD1 or TRBD2 (6 bases each). The CDR3 contains 14 residues. CDR1 and CDR2 from the germline V gene are MNHEY and SVGEGT. V was clipped by 4 bases and J by 7 bases, with 15 bases between them.

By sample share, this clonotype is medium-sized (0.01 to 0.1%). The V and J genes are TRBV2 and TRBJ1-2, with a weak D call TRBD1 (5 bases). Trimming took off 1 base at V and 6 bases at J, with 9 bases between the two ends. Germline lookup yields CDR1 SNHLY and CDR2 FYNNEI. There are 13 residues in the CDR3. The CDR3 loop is CASSEGRRDGYTF. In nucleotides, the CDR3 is TGTGCCAGCAGTGAAGGGCGCAGGGATGGCTACACCTTC.

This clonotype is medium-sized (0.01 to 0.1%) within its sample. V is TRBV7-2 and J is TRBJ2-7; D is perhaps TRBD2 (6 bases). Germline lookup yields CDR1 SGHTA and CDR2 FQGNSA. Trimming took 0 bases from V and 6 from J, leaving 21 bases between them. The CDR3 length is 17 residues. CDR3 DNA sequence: TGTGCCAGCAGCTTAGCGAGGTTTGTCGGGAGAAGTTCCGAGCAGTACTTC. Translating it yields CASSLARFVGRSSEQYF.

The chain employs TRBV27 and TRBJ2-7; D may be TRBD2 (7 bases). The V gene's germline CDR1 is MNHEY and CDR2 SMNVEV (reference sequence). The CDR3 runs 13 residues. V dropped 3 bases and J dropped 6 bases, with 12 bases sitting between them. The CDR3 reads CASSFGGAGEQYF. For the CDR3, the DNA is TGTGCCAGCAGTTTTGGGGGGGCTGGCGAGCAGTACTTC.

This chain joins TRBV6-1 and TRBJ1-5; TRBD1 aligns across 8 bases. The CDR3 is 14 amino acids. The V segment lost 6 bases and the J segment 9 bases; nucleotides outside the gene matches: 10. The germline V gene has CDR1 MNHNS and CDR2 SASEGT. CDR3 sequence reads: CASRPDRGKRPQHF. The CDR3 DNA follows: TGTGCCAGCAGGCCTGACAGGGGTAAGAGGCCCCAGCATTTT.

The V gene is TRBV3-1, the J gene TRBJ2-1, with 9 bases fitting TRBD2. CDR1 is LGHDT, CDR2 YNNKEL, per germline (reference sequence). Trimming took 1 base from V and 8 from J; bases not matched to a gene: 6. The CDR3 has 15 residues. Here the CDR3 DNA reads TGTGCCAGCAGCCAAGGGGTTGAGCGGGGGGATGAGCAGTTCTTC. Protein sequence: CASSQGVERGDEQFF.

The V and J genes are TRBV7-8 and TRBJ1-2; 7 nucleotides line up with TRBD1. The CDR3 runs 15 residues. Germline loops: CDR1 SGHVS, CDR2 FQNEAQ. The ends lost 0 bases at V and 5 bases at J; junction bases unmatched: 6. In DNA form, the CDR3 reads TGTGCCAGCAGCTTAGCAACAGGGGTAGGATATGGCTACACCTTC. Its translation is CASSLATGVGYGYTF.

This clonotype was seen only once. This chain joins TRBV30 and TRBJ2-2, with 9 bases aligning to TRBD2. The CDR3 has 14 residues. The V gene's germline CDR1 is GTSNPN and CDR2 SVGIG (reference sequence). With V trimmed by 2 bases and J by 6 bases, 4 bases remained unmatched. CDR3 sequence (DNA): TGTGCCTGGAGTAACGTAGCGGGAGCCGGGGAGCTGTTTTTT. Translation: CAWSNVAGAGELFF.

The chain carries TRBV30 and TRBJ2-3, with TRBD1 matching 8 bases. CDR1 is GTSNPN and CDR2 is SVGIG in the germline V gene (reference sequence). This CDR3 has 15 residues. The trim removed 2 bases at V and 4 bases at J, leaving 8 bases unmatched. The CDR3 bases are TGTGCCTGGAGTAGACTTGGACAGGGCCCAGATACGCAGTATTTT. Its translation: CAWSRLGQGPDTQYF.

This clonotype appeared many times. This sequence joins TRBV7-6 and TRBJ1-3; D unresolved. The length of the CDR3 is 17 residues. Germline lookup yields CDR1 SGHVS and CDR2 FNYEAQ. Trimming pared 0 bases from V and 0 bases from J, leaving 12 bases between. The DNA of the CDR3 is TGTGCCAGCAGCTTAGCCCCCCAGGCATACTCTGGAAACACCATATATTTT. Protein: CASSLAPQAYSGNTIYF.

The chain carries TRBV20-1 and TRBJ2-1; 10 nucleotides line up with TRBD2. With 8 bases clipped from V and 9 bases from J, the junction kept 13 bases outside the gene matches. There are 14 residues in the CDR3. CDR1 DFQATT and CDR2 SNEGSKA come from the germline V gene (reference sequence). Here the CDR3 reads CSSEGTSGTLEQFF. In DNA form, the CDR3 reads TGCAGTTCTGAAGGTACTAGCGGGACCCTTGAGCAGTTCTTC.

CDR3 in amino acids: CASSWSEGAEAFF. DNA for the CDR3: TGTGCCAGTAGTTGGTCCGAGGGTGCTGAAGCTTTCTTT. V and J are TRBV19 and TRBJ1-1; D is unresolved. V was clipped by 5 bases and J by 6 bases, with 13 bases between them. Germline V gives CDR1 LNHDA, CDR2 SQIVND (reference sequence). This CDR3 contains 13 residues.

This CDR3 reads CATSSRTGSYEQYF. CDR3 coding DNA: TGTGCCACCAGCAGCCGGACAGGGAGCTACGAGCAGTACTTC. The V and J genes are TRBV15 and TRBJ2-7, with 8 bases identical to TRBD1. The ends lost 3 bases at V and 3 bases at J; junction bases unmatched: 4. CDR1 is LNHNV and CDR2 is YYDKDF in the germline V gene (reference sequence). The CDR3 extends over 14 amino acids.